The 27 T cell receptor beta chains reported below all come from one sample, sequenced in a study of blood T cell repertoires in COVID-19. The assay was immunoSEQ multiplex PCR, and TCRdb's table has in-frame clones only and misses some. The repertoire holds 100,000 to 150,000 clones, roughly 84% seen once, with roughly 3.9% in the top ten. The specimen sequenced was PBMCs or T cells enriched from blood (not recorded which). These receptors all stem from a woman aged 25 to 39 who had recovered from COVID-19.

The chain recombines TRBV7-2 with TRBJ2-7, with TRBD1 as a possible D gene (7 bases). The CDR3 spans 15 residues. Germline V gives CDR1 SGHTA, CDR2 FQGNSA. V lost 7 bases, J lost 0 bases, and 16 bases lay in between. CDR3 sequence: CASTDRQGLSYEQYF. CDR3 DNA: TGTGCCAGCACGGACCGACAGGGACTCTCCTACGAGCAGTACTTC.

The chain employs TRBV4-2 and TRBJ2-1, with D uncertain. The CDR3 extends over 12 amino acids. Trimming took off 0 bases at V and 11 bases at J, with 8 bases between the two ends. Germline CDR1 LGHNA, CDR2 YNFKEQ. CDR3 DNA: TGTGCCAGCAGCCAAGATCCTAGACAGCAGTTCTTC. It translates to CASSQDPRQQFF.

This chain links TRBV9 with TRBJ2-7, with a tentative D call TRBD1 (7 bases). In germline, CDR1 is SGDLS, CDR2 YYNGEE. The CDR3 loop spans 15 amino acids. V was trimmed by 0 bases and J by 4 bases, leaving 14 bases between them. The DNA of the CDR3 is TGTGCCAGCAGCGTAGGACAGGGAGGATTTTACGAGCAGTACTTC. Translated, it gives CASSVGQGGFYEQYF.

This clone was recorded a few times. This chain links TRBV29-1 with TRBJ1-2; 11 nucleotides agree with TRBD1. Germline V CDR1 and CDR2: SQVTM, ANQGSEA. This CDR3 contains 15 residues. The trim removed 7 bases at V and 4 bases at J, leaving 11 bases unmatched. The CDR3 loop is CSGGGTGGSGYGYTF. The CDR3 DNA is TGCAGCGGCGGCGGGACAGGGGGGTCGGGCTATGGCTACACCTTC.

This chain connects TRBV18 to TRBJ2-3; D not resolved. This CDR3 has 13 amino acids. Germline-derived CDR1 and CDR2 are KGHSH and LQKENI. V lost 3 bases and J lost 2, with 6 bases in between. CDR3 region: CASSPETTDTQYF. For the CDR3, the DNA is TGTGCCAGCTCACCGGAGACCACAGATACGCAGTATTTT.

This sequence joins TRBV4-2 and TRBJ1-3; no clear D. CDR1 and CDR2 (germline): LGHNA, YNFKEQ. V lost 0 bases to trimming and J lost 7 bases, with 13 bases between them. The CDR3 covers 15 residues. CDR3 region: CASSQDLVSRNTIYF. CDR3 sequence (DNA): TGTGCCAGCAGCCAAGATCTCGTATCTCGGAACACCATATATTTT.

The J gene is TRBJ1-6, the V gene TRBV5-4; 10 nucleotides match TRBD1. V trimming: 0 bases; J trimming: 7 bases; junction bases outside the gene matches: 1. Germline loops: CDR1 SGHNT, CDR2 YYREEE (reference sequence). This CDR3 contains 15 residues. The CDR3 bases are TGTGCCAGCAGCTTGGCGGGACAGGGGAATTCACCCCTCCACTTT. Translating gives CASSLAGQGNSPLHF.

The V gene is TRBV18, the J gene TRBJ2-7; TRBD2 matches 8 bases. Trimming at V came to 7 bases and at J to 7 bases, leaving 9 bases not matched to a gene. Germline CDR1 and CDR2: KGHSH and LQKENI. The length of the CDR3 is 13 residues. CDR3 residues: CASLPAGVGEQYF. CDR3 nucleotides: TGTGCCAGCTTGCCAGCGGGAGTTGGGGAGCAGTACTTC.

V usage is TRBV5-1 and J usage is TRBJ1-1; possible D gene TRBD1, 6 bases. This CDR3 is built from 19 residues. Germline CDR1 is SGHRS and CDR2 is YFSETQ. With 0 bases removed from V and 2 bases from J, the gap between germline ends came to 23 bases. CDR3: CASSLAGYRRQGINTEAFF. For the CDR3, the DNA is TGCGCCAGCAGCTTGGCCGGTTATAGACGTCAGGGGATAAACACTGAAGCTTTCTTT.

This clone was observed once. The chain links TRBV4-1 to TRBJ2-3; 7 bases fit TRBD2. This CDR3 has 18 amino acids. V lost 0 bases, J lost 2 bases, and 11 bases stayed unmatched. Germline CDR1 MGHRA, CDR2 YSYEKL. CDR3 coding DNA: TGCGCCAGCAGCCAAGAGGGTGGAACGGGAGGTCCCACAGATACGCAGTATTTT. Residues: CASSQEGGTGGPTDTQYF.

The chain joins TRBV7-9 to TRBJ2-7; 9 nucleotides match TRBD2. V lost 3 bases, J lost 2 bases, and 11 bases stayed unmatched. Germline CDR1 and CDR2: SEHNR and FQNEAQ (reference sequence). The CDR3 is made up of 17 amino acids. CDR3 region: CASSFETSGINPYEQYF. CDR3 bases: TGTGCCAGCAGCTTCGAGACTAGCGGAATTAACCCCTACGAGCAGTACTTC.

This clone was counted between two and nine times. This chain connects TRBV9 to TRBJ2-3; D is possibly TRBD2 (7 bases). Germline V gives CDR1 SGDLS, CDR2 YYNGEE. The CDR3 is 16 amino acids. Trimming left V 3 bases short and J 1 base short, with 15 bases between. The CDR3: CASSARGGDGTDTQYF. CDR3 DNA sequence: TGTGCCAGCAGCGCCCGAGGGGGGGACGGCACAGATACGCAGTATTTT.

This clone appeared a few times. The CDR3 protein is CASSLTALAPNNEQFF. CDR3 DNA: TGTGCCAGCAGCCTTACCGCACTAGCGCCCAACAATGAGCAGTTCTTC. The gene calls are TRBV7-2 and TRBJ2-1; 7 nucleotides line up with TRBD2. Trimming took 5 bases from V and 5 from J; bases not matched to a gene: 12. The CDR3 has 16 residues. Germline CDR1 SGHTA, CDR2 FQGNSA. The full variable domain, with the rest looked up from reference TRBV7-2 and TRBJ2-1, is GAGVSQSPSNKVTEKGKDVELRCDPISGHTALYWYRQSLGQGLEFLIYFQGNSAPDKSGLPSDRFSAERTGGSVSTLTIQRTQQEDSAVYLCASSLTALAPNNEQFFGPGTRLTVL.

This sequence joins TRBV28 and TRBJ1-1; 7 positions agree with TRBD1. Germline V lookup: CDR1 MDHEN, CDR2 SYDVKM. After removal of 5 bases from V and 1 base from J, the junction contained 7 bases not matched to a gene. This CDR3 spans 15 amino acids. CDR3 region: CASSTPRDRNTEAFF. The DNA of the CDR3 is TGTGCCAGCAGTACCCCTAGGGACAGGAACACTGAAGCTTTCTTT. The complete variable domain, with remaining parts taken from reference TRBV28 and TRBJ1-1, reads DVKVTQSSRYLVKRTGEKVFLECVQDMDHENMFWYRQDPGLGLRLIYFSYDVKMKEKGDIPEGYSVSREKKERFSLILESASTNQTSMYLCASSTPRDRNTEAFFGQGTRLTVV.

The chain joins TRBV29-1 to TRBJ2-1, with 8 positions matching TRBD2. V dropped 0 bases and J dropped 8; count of bases not matched to a gene: 15. Germline CDR1 SQVTM, CDR2 ANQGSEA. This CDR3 has 17 amino acids. CDR3 nucleotides: TGCAGCGTTGAAGATTTCCATTCCAGCGGGAGAACCTATGAGCAGTTCTTC. Translated, it gives CSVEDFHSSGRTYEQFF.

V and J are TRBV11-3 and TRBJ2-1; TRBD2 aligns across 12 bases. Trimming cost V 4 bases and J 6 bases; bases outside gene matches: 7. The CDR3 has 16 amino acids. Per the germline V gene, CDR1 is SGHNT and CDR2 is YENEEA. The chain's CDR3 is CASSSPGTSGRNEQFF. The CDR3 coding sequence is TGTGCCAGCAGCTCCCCCGGGACTAGCGGGCGCAATGAGCAGTTCTTC.

This clone came up a few times. The chain couples TRBV6-5 to TRBJ2-7; 8 nucleotides match TRBD1. Germline CDR1 MNHEY, CDR2 SVGAGI. The CDR3 length is 14 residues. The ends lost 2 bases at V and 3 bases at J; junction bases unmatched: 3. The CDR3 spells CASSYAGQGYEQYF. The CDR3 DNA sequence: TGTGCCAGCAGTTACGCTGGACAGGGCTACGAGCAGTACTTC.

V gene TRBV6-1 combines with J gene TRBJ1-2, with D maybe TRBD1 (5 bases). The germline V gene has CDR1 MNHNS and CDR2 SASEGT. The length of the CDR3 is 16 residues. Trimming stripped 6 bases from V and 0 bases from J, with 17 bases between. The CDR3 DNA reads TGTGCCAGCAGGGAACCCGCAGGGTTAGCTAACTATGGCTACACCTTC. Translating gives CASREPAGLANYGYTF.

V usage is TRBV6-5 and J usage is TRBJ1-3; 10 bases fit TRBD1. With V trimmed by 0 bases and J by 4 bases, 3 bases remained unmatched. The germline CDR1 and CDR2 sequences are MNHEY and SVGAGI. CDR3 size: 16 residues. The CDR3 coding sequence is TGTGCCAGCAGTTACTCGGGGACAGGGGACGGAAACACCATATATTTT. Protein sequence: CASSYSGTGDGNTIYF.

This chain joins TRBV7-9 and TRBJ1-6, with no clear D. Trimming pared 4 bases from V and 0 bases from J, leaving 13 bases between. This CDR3 is built from 17 residues. Germline V gene lookup returns CDR1 SEHNR and CDR2 FQNEAQ (reference sequence). CDR3 nucleotides: TGTGCCAGCAGCTCCCAGGACGGGAGCTCCTATAATTCACCCCTCCACTTT. Encoded protein: CASSSQDGSSYNSPLHF.

The gene calls are TRBV28 and TRBJ2-1; D perhaps matches TRBD2 (6 bases). Germline loops: CDR1 MDHEN, CDR2 SYDVKM. V was cut by 5 bases and J by 6 bases, with 17 bases left in between. CDR3 length: 15 residues. In DNA form, the CDR3 reads TGTGCCAGCAGTGAAACGGGACTCACCGGCAATGAGCAGTTCTTC. The encoded protein is CASSETGLTGNEQFF.

The chain uses TRBV20-1 and TRBJ2-1; weak D call: TRBD2 (6 bases). Germline V lookup: CDR1 DFQATT, CDR2 SNEGSKA (reference sequence). Between the trimmed V and J ends, which lost 6 bases and 9 bases, there was a span of 12 bases. CDR3 length: 11 amino acids. In nucleotides, the CDR3 is TGCAGTGCCAGACTAGTTTCTGAGCAGTTCTTC. This sequence encodes CSARLVSEQFF.

This rearrangement joins TRBV19 to TRBJ1-4; the match to TRBD1 covers 7 bases. The CDR3 extends over 16 amino acids. Germline loops: CDR1 LNHDA, CDR2 SQIVND (reference sequence). V lost 4 bases and J lost 8; bases outside the gene matches: 13. The DNA for the CDR3 is TGTGCCAGTAGTACCCGATCTGGGACAGCTCGCGAAAAACTGTTTTTT. This translates into CASSTRSGTAREKLFF.

V usage is TRBV5-4 and J usage is TRBJ2-3; tentative D call: TRBD2 (6 bases). Germline CDR1 is SGHNT and CDR2 is YYREEE (reference sequence). This CDR3 is built from 13 residues. Trimming left V 4 bases short and J 8 bases short, with 14 bases between. CDR3 region: CASSRGPGVTQYF. Here the CDR3 DNA reads TGTGCCAGCAGCCGTGGGCCGGGAGTTACGCAGTATTTT.

The V and J genes are TRBV21-1 and TRBJ2-1; no DNA check was done on the table's D call, TRBD2. TRBV21-1 is assigned pseudogene status. The CDR3 length is 16 residues. CDR3 loop: CASSKEIAGNYNEQFF. CDR3 DNA sequence: TGTGCCAGCAGCAAAGAAATAGCGGGTAACTACAATGAGCAGTTCTTC.

This chain links TRBV5-8 with TRBJ1-1; tentative D call: TRBD1 (6 bases). Germline CDR1 is SGHTS and CDR2 is YDEGEE. V gave up 0 bases and J gave up 3 bases, with 12 bases separating them. The CDR3 is 15 amino acids. The CDR3 here is CASSLVGGRDTEAFF. The CDR3, as DNA: TGTGCCAGCAGCTTGGTGGGGGGGCGAGACACTGAAGCTTTCTTT.

V is TRBV18 and J is TRBJ1-1; 8 bases align to TRBD1. The J segment lost 1 base and the V segment lost 8 bases, leaving 3 bases of the junction unmatched. Germline values: CDR1 KGHSH, CDR2 LQKENI. The length of the CDR3 is 13 residues. As DNA, the CDR3 is TGTGCCAGCAAGGACAGGGAGAACACTGAAGCTTTCTTT. This encodes CASKDRENTEAFF.